The 9 T cell receptor beta chains reported below all come from one sample, sequenced in a study of blood T cell repertoires in COVID-19 (dated by TCRdb to about 2020). Receptors were amplified or captured by the immunoSEQ multiplex PCR assay. As stored in TCRdb, this immuneACCESS dataset retains in-frame rearrangements with V and J assigned. A fraction of the clones does not appear; measured against another copy, unresolved V genes explain less than half of the discrepancy, and the remainder lacks a known reason. Within this sample are about 210,000 clones, with roughly 90% of them counted one time only. About 0.72% of the sample is taken by the ten largest. The sequencing sample was made of peripheral blood. The source of these receptors is a woman in her 70s with acute or convalescent COVID-19.

This clone was seen a few times. The chain joins TRBV11-3 to TRBJ2-1, with 11 positions matching TRBD2. After removal of 5 bases from V and 7 bases from J, the junction contained 7 bases not matched to a gene. CDR1 SGHNT and CDR2 YENEEA come from the germline V gene. CDR3 length: 15 residues. The CDR3 DNA reads TGTGCCAGCAGCAAGACTAGCGGGGCTACTAATGAGCAGTTCTTC. Translating gives CASSKTSGATNEQFF.

The rearrangement joins TRBV7-2 to TRBJ2-3, with D possibly matching TRBD1 (5 bases). The CDR3 totals 15 residues. The V end was cut by 1 base, the J end by 6 bases, with 14 bases between. Germline values: CDR1 SGHTA, CDR2 FQGNSA. CDR3 in amino acids: CASSLERLGADTQYF. CDR3 nucleotides: TGTGCCAGCAGCTTAGAGCGTCTAGGGGCGGATACGCAGTATTTT.

This chain uses TRBV9 with TRBJ2-3, with 11 nucleotides matching TRBD2. Looked up from germline, CDR1 is SGDLS and CDR2 is YYNGEE. Trimming at V came to 3 bases and at J to 0 bases, leaving 6 bases not matched to a gene. The CDR3 contains 17 residues. This chain's CDR3 is CASSGGTSGRSTDTQYF. CDR3 nucleotides: TGTGCCAGCAGCGGGGGAACTAGCGGGAGAAGCACAGATACGCAGTATTTT.

This clone came up a few times. The chain recombines TRBV7-9 with TRBJ1-2; 9 bases align to TRBD1. Germline CDR1 is SEHNR and CDR2 is FQNEAQ (reference sequence). CDR3 length: 14 amino acids. V was pared by 4 bases and J by 8 bases, with 8 bases of the junction left unmatched. The CDR3 loop reads CASSSDRGERGYTF. CDR3 in DNA: TGTGCCAGCAGCTCGGACAGGGGCGAGAGGGGCTACACCTTC.

The rearrangement joins TRBV28 to TRBJ2-7; D remains unclear. V lost 5 bases to trimming and J lost 9 bases, with 14 bases between them. CDR1 and CDR2 (germline): MDHEN, SYDVKM. The CDR3 loop spans 12 amino acids. CDR3 protein: CASSPSRPRQYF. The CDR3 DNA sequence: TGTGCCAGCAGTCCCTCGCGTCCGAGGCAGTACTTC.

This rearrangement joins TRBV7-3 to TRBJ1-1; TRBD1 matches 8 bases. The CDR3 spans 15 residues. The germline gives CDR1 SGHTA, CDR2 FQGTGA. Trimming removed 5 bases from V and 2 bases from J; junction bases left unmatched: 7. CDR3 DNA: TGTGCCAGCAGCGCGCTGACAGGGGTAAACACTGAAGCTTTCTTT. Amino acids: CASSALTGVNTEAFF.

This clone was seen more than once but under ten times. The V call is TRBV6-5, the J call TRBJ2-7; TRBD2 agrees at 7 bases. The germline gives CDR1 MNHEY, CDR2 SVGAGI. With V trimmed by 4 bases and J by 2 bases, 5 bases remained unmatched. This CDR3 spans 14 amino acids. CDR3 bases: TGTGCCAGCAGTTCTGGGGCGGGAGCCTACGAGCAGTACTTC. Translating gives CASSSGAGAYEQYF.

This chain connects TRBV6-5 to TRBJ2-1; maybe TRBD1 (5 bases). The CDR3 covers 14 residues. The germline V gene has CDR1 MNHEY and CDR2 SVGAGI. V dropped 6 bases and J dropped 7 bases, with 16 bases sitting between them. The CDR3 region is CASSPPGIRNEQFF. The DNA for the CDR3 is TGTGCCAGCAGCCCCCCAGGGATAAGGAATGAGCAGTTCTTC.

The gene calls are TRBV6-5 and TRBJ2-7; 15 bases map to TRBD2. Germline lookup yields CDR1 MNHEY and CDR2 SVGAGI. This CDR3 has 15 amino acids. V shed 2 bases and J 7 bases; nucleotides not matched to a gene: 3. CDR3: CASSYRGLAGGEQYF. DNA for the CDR3: TGTGCCAGCAGTTACCGGGGACTAGCGGGGGGAGAGCAGTACTTC.